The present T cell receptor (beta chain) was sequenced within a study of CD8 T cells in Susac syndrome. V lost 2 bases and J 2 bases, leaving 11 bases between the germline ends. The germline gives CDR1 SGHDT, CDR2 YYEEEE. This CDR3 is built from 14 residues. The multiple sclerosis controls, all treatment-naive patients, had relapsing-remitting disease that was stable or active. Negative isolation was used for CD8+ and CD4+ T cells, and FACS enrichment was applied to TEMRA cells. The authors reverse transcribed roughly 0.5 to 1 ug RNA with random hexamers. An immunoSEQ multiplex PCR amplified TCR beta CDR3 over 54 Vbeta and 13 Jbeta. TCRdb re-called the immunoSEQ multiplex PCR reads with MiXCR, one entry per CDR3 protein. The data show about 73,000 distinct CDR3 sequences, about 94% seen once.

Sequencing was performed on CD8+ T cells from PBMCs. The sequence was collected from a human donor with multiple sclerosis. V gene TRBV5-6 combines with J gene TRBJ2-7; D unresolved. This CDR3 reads CASSFGTPAYEQYF. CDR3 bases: TGTGCCAGCAGCTTCGGTACCCCCGCCTACGAGCAGTACTTC. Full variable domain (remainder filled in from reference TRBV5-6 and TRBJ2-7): DAGVTQSPTHLIKTRGQQVTLRCSPKSGHDTVSWYQQALGQGPQFIFQYYEEEERQRGNFPDRFSGHQFPNYSSELNVNALLLGDSALYLCASSFGTPAYEQYFGPGTRLTVT.